This T cell receptor (beta chain) was identified in a study of blood T cell repertoires in COVID-19 (dated by TCRdb to the early 2020s). For the wider study: The collaborator samples originated in the United States, Italy and Spain and spanned the acute and convalescent phases of COVID-19. The prospective study material was composed of cDNA or gDNA derived from T cells, B-cell-depleted T cells, or PBMCs. Deeply sampled blood TCRbeta repertoires from subjects exposed to, actively infected with, or recovered from COVID-19 were included in the dataset. The repertoires were made available in a free public database intended to serve as a resource for research on the immune response to SARS-CoV-2. Samples came from the ongoing ImmuneRACE study (first 160 participants) plus 1,254 subjects from 6 global collaborators. Sample metadata almost always included a de-identified subject ID, COVID-19 status, age in years and sex. HLA class I and class II types, where available, came from metadata supplied by the sample provider rather than from assay-based typing.

TCRbeta CDR3 regions were amplified from genomic DNA by means of the immunoSEQ Assay, a bias-controlled multiplex PCR. Regarding the original processing steps: The number of nucleated cells in each sample was estimated from the amplification of reference gene primers within the assay. To quantify the absolute abundance of each unique TCRbeta CDR3 rearrangement, sequence reads were collapsed and filtered. For each sample, productive Simpson clonality was calculated as the square root of Simpson's diversity index across productive rearrangements. TCRdb carries this immuneACCESS record with in-frame sequences only. Its versions omit some clonotypes, under half of them owing to an unresolved V gene in the studies checked, with the rest unexplained. That table furnishes V, J and clone size, whereas the DNA furnished D and trimming. The sample table contains 150,000 or so clones; only one count was recorded for roughly 87% of them. Around 8% of the sample comes from the top ten.

The paper's findings and limits, for the study overall: How much clinical and demographic metadata was included differed by source and by participant, and the metadata was provided uncurated.

The germline V gene (reference sequence) supplies CDR1 LGHDT and CDR2 YNNKEL. The CDR3 starts with the cysteine, ends with the phenylalanine, and has 15 residues. CDR3 DNA is the only sequence kept; it has 45 bases, read in frame from the first base. Trimming leaves V shorter by 4 bases and J shorter by 4 bases, with the junction holding 8 bases beyond the gene matches. The collaborating institutions used their own protocols to collect whole blood in K2EDTA tubes. For TCRbeta analysis, collaborators shipped samples in one of three forms: frozen whole blood, isolated PBMCs, or DNA extracted from either of those sample types. With respect to this clone: The antigen it recognizes is unknown. No base quality information exists; no much larger clone differs at one position.

The sample was peripheral blood. Recombination linked TRBV3-1 (or the pseudogene TRBV3-2) to TRBJ1-1; TRBD1 agrees with 8 junctional bases. The sequence was obtained from a woman in her seventies with acute or convalescent COVID-19. The DNA sequence is TGTGCCAGCAGCCTGACTGGACAGGGCCGCACTGAAGCTTTCTTT. Translated, it gives CASSLTGQGRTEAFF.